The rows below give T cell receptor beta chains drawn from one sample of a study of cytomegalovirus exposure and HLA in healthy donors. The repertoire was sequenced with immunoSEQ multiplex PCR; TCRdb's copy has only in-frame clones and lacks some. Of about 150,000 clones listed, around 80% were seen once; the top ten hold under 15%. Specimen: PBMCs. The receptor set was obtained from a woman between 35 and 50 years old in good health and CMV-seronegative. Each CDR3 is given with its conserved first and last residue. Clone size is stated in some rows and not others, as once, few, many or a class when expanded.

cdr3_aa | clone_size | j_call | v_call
CASSGPTGGFDEQYF | few | TRBJ2-7 | TRBV2
CASSPGGVGYYGYTF | - | TRBJ1-2 | TRBV6-5
CASSYGVGGEDEQYF | - | TRBJ2-7 | TRBV7-2
CASRARTAYGYTF | - | TRBJ1-2 | TRBV25-1
CASSEALRRPPNTEAFF | - | TRBJ1-1 | TRBV2
CASSPRDREFEKLFF | - | TRBJ1-4 | TRBV9
CASSYGSYNEQFF | - | TRBJ2-1 | TRBV27
CASSSPRGTGGTEAFF | - | TRBJ1-1 | TRBV7-9
CASSELTGRNTEAFF | few | TRBJ1-1 | TRBV5-5
CASSSGGARGYQPQHF | - | TRBJ1-5 | TRBV19
CASNPGTATYEQYF | - | TRBJ2-7 | TRBV6-6
CASSLRGGGYTF | - | TRBJ1-2 | TRBV19
CASSYRPGETQYF | - | TRBJ2-5 | TRBV7-3
CASSPQGGYEQYF | - | TRBJ2-7 | TRBV7-8
CASSHGGEGAFF | - | TRBJ1-1 | TRBV25-1
CASTPRGGGRTDTQYF | few | TRBJ2-3 | TRBV19
CASRPQGSGYEQYF | - | TRBJ2-7 | TRBV6-5
CASSQDGGAGYEQYF | once | TRBJ2-7 | TRBV4-3
CASSVLGASGYGYTF | - | TRBJ1-2 | TRBV9
CASSSGTPITDTQYF | once | TRBJ2-3 | TRBV6-1
CASSLKGQGVIGGNTIYF | few | TRBJ1-3 | TRBV4-3
CATRTGAVETQYF | - | TRBJ2-5 | TRBV6-6
CASSQAGDSYNEQFF | - | TRBJ2-1 | TRBV4-2
CASSPPTGSSRKLFF | - | TRBJ1-4 | TRBV6-5
CASRGHGEAFF | few | TRBJ1-1 | TRBV28
CASSQEPGSTDTQYF | - | TRBJ2-3 | TRBV4-1
CASSSPTSGSSYEQYF | - | TRBJ2-7 | TRBV7-9
CASSVEGGKYEQYF | - | TRBJ2-7 | TRBV9
CASSELRGGVGEQFF | - | TRBJ2-1 | TRBV6-1